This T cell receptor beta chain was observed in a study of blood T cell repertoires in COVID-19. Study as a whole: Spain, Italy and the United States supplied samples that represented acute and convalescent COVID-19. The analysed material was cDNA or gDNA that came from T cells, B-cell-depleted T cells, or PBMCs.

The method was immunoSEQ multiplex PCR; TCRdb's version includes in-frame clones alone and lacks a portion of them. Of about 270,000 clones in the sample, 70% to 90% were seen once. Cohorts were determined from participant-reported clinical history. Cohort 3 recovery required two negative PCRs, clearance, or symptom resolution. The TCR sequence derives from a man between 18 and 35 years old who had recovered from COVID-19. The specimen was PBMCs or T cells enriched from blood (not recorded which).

CDR3 DNA: TGTGCCAGCAGGACAGGGGCTGAAGCTTTCTTT. This translates into CASRTGAEAFF. This chain joins TRBV2 and TRBJ1-1; TRBD1 matches 8 bases. The trim removed 6 bases at V and 6 bases at J, leaving 0 bases unmatched. This CDR3 spans 11 amino acids. Germline V lookup: CDR1 SNHLY, CDR2 FYNNEI. Using reference TRBV2 and TRBJ1-1 for the parts outside the CDR3, the full variable domain is EPEVTQTPSHQVTQMGQEVILRCVPISNHLYFYWYRQILGQKVEFLVSFYNNEISEKSEIFDDQFSVERPDGSNFTLKIRSTKLEDSAMYFCASRTGAEAFFGQGTRLTVV.